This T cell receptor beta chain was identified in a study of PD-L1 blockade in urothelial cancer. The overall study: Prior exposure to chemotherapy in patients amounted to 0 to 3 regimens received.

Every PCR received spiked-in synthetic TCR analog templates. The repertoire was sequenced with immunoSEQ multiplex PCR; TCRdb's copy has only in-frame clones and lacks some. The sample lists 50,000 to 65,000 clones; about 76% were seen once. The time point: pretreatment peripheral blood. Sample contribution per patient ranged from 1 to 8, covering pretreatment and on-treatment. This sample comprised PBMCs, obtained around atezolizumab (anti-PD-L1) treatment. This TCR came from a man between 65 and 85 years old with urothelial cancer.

The CDR3 spells CAWSVGLAGQETQYF. CDR3 nucleotide sequence: TGTGCCTGGAGTGTCGGACTAGCGGGACAAGAGACCCAGTACTTC. The chain links TRBV30 to TRBJ2-5; 12 nucleotides align to TRBD2. There are 15 residues in the CDR3. With V trimmed by 0 bases and J by 2 bases, 1 base remained unmatched. Germline CDR1 reads GTSNPN; CDR2 reads SVGIG (reference sequence).